Listed below are T cell receptor beta chains from one sample, sequenced in a study of shared clonotypes between healthy human individuals. Some clones are missing from TCRdb's copy, which holds only in-frame ones; the method was immunoSEQ multiplex PCR. The sample lists approximately 2.3 million clones; just over 90% were seen once. Material: naive CD4+ T cells from PBMCs. Receptors originate from a man in his late teens or twenties in good health. Some clones in this sample may be carry-over from other donors' samples. CDR3s include the opening cysteine and the closing phenylalanine or tryptophan. D genes are given only for firm matches. Not every row has a clone size; where given, it reads once, few, many or a size class.

V	D	J	size	DNA	CDR3
TRBV7-2	TRBD2	TRBJ2-1	NA	TGTGCCAGCAGCTTGGGACTAGCGGGAGTGTATGGCAATGAGCAGTTCTTC	CASSLGLAGVYGNEQFF
TRBV5-4	TRBD2	TRBJ2-2	NA	TGTGCCAGCAGCTATACTAGCGGAGACACCGGGGAGCTGTTTTTT	CASSYTSGDTGELFF
TRBV27	NA	TRBJ1-5	NA	TGTGCCAGACCGATTCGGGCCCGGGGCAATCAGCCCCAGCATTTT	CARPIRARGNQPQHF
TRBV10-3	NA	TRBJ2-1	NA	TGTGCCATCAGTGAGGCTGGAACCTACAATGAGCAGTTCTTC	CAISEAGTYNEQFF
TRBV7-2	TRBD2	TRBJ2-2	NA	TGTGCCAGCAGCTTAAGAACTAGCGACGGGGAGCTGTTTTTT	CASSLRTSDGELFF
TRBV5-6	TRBD1	TRBJ2-7	NA	TGTGCCAGCAGCTTGGTAGGACAGGCCTTCGGCGAGCAGTACTTC	CASSLVGQAFGEQYF
TRBV19	NA	TRBJ2-1	NA	TGTGCCAGTAGTATTGGGCCCTACAATGAGCAGTTCTTC	CASSIGPYNEQFF
TRBV11-2	NA	TRBJ2-7	NA	TGTGCCAGCAGCCCTAAACAGGGGGAGGGGTCCTACGAGCAGTACTTC	CASSPKQGEGSYEQYF
TRBV4-3	NA	TRBJ2-1	NA	TGCGCCAGCAGCCAAGAGGGGTTCTTTGGGCCCTACAATGAGCAGTTCTTC	CASSQEGFFGPYNEQFF
TRBV4-1	NA	TRBJ2-4	NA	TGCGCCAGCAGCCCCCTCTTAGCCAAAAACATTCAGTACTTC	CASSPLLAKNIQYF
TRBV6-6	NA	TRBJ2-1	NA	TGTGCCAGCAGGGAGGTCCAGTTTGCGGGTGAGCAGTTCTTC	CASREVQFAGEQFF
TRBV7-9	TRBD2	TRBJ2-7	once	TGTGCCAGCAGCACCAGCGGGAGTTACGAGCAGTACTTC	CASSTSGSYEQYF
TRBV19	NA	TRBJ2-3	NA	TGTGCCAGTAGTTCGGCTAGGGGTACTAGCACAGATACGCAGTATTTT	CASSSARGTSTDTQYF
TRBV7-2	NA	TRBJ1-1	NA	TGTGCCAGCAGCTTAGCTCCTTCCCTGGGCATGAACACTGAAGCTTTCTTT	CASSLAPSLGMNTEAFF
TRBV18	NA	TRBJ2-7	NA	TGTGCCAGCTCGCCTACTAGCTACGAGCAGTACTTC	CASSPTSYEQYF
TRBV5-6	NA	TRBJ1-2	NA	TGTGCCAGCAGCTTGGCCAGGGGCAGCTATGGCTACACCTTC	CASSLARGSYGYTF
TRBV7-6	NA	TRBJ1-1	NA	TGTGCCAGCAGCCCCCAGTGGGGCGGTAAGTGGGCTTTCTTT	CASSPQWGGKWAFF
TRBV6-5	NA	TRBJ2-2	few	TGTGCCAGCAGCCCAACGAACACCGGGGAGCTGTTTTTT	CASSPTNTGELFF
TRBV28	NA	TRBJ2-1	NA	TGTGCCAGCAGTCTAAACCCGCCGGGGGAATACAATGAGCAGTTCTTC	CASSLNPPGEYNEQFF
TRBV28	NA	TRBJ2-5	NA	TGTGCCAGCAGTTCCCAGGAGACCCAGTACTTC	CASSSQETQYF
TRBV28	NA	TRBJ1-5	NA	TGTGCCAGCAGTCTCCTCCGGGACACCAATCAGCCCCAGCATTTT	CASSLLRDTNQPQHF
TRBV18	NA	TRBJ1-4	NA	TGTGCCAGCTCATTGATAGGGGCAACTAATGAAAAACTGTTTTTT	CASSLIGATNEKLFF
TRBV27	TRBD2	TRBJ2-1	once	TGTGCCAGCAGTGATACCCCCCTAGCGGGAGGTTCCTACAATGAGCAGTTCTTC	CASSDTPLAGGSYNEQFF